The rows below give T cell receptor beta chains drawn from one sample of a study of blood T cell repertoires in COVID-19. TCRdb's table, derived via immunoSEQ multiplex PCR, lists solely in-frame clones and lacks some. The sample lists some 250,000 clones, 65% to 85% occurring once. Sequenced input: peripheral blood. Receptor source: a man aged 50-59 years with active or convalescent COVID-19. Each CDR3 is given with its conserved first and last residue. D genes are given only for firm matches.

D gene,V gene,J gene,CDR3 DNA,CDR3 protein
TRBD1,TRBV4-1,TRBJ1-2,TGCGCCAGCAGCCAAGCCTTGGACAGGGGATATGGCTACACCTTC,CASSQALDRGYGYTF
NA,TRBV28,TRBJ1-5,TGTGCCAGCAGTTCCCTGAGGGCCCAGCATTTT,CASSSLRAQHF
TRBD1,TRBV2,TRBJ1-4,TGTGCCAGCAGTGGTCATCAGGGGGGAACTAATGAAAAACTGTTTTTT,CASSGHQGGTNEKLFF
NA,TRBV19,TRBJ2-1,TGTGCCAGTAGAACCGGTATAGCCGCACCCTACAATGAGCAGTTCTTC,CASRTGIAAPYNEQFF
TRBD2,TRBV5-1,TRBJ2-2,TGCGCCAGCAGCATGGGACTAGCCCCGGGCACCGGGGAGCTGTTTTTT,CASSMGLAPGTGELFF
NA,TRBV3-1/TRBV3-2,TRBJ1-6,TGTGCCAGCAGCCAAGAAAGTCGCAGATCGAATTCACCCCTCCACTTT,CASSQESRRSNSPLHF
TRBD1,TRBV9,TRBJ1-4,TGTGCCAGCAGCGTAGAAGGGGGCGCATTGGACGAAAAACTGTTTTTT,CASSVEGGALDEKLFF
NA,TRBV7-8,TRBJ1-5,TGTGCCAGCAGCCTATCCATAGGGGCCCTAAGGGGTCAGCCCCAGCATTTT,CASSLSIGALRGQPQHF
TRBD2,TRBV9,TRBJ2-5,TGTGCCAGCAGCAACCGGGACTACCCTGTCGAGACCCAGTACTTC,CASSNRDYPVETQYF
TRBD2,TRBV11-2,TRBJ2-5,TGTGCCAGCAGCTCCCGGACTAGCGGGGCCCAAGAGACCCAGTACTTC,CASSSRTSGAQETQYF
TRBD2,TRBV29-1,TRBJ2-7,TGCAGCGTTGGTAGCGGGGGCGATTCCTACGAGCAGTACTTC,CSVGSGGDSYEQYF
TRBD1,TRBV5-1,TRBJ2-1,TGCGCCGGCAGCCTGGGGGACAGGGTCCATGAGCAGTTCTTC,CAGSLGDRVHEQFF